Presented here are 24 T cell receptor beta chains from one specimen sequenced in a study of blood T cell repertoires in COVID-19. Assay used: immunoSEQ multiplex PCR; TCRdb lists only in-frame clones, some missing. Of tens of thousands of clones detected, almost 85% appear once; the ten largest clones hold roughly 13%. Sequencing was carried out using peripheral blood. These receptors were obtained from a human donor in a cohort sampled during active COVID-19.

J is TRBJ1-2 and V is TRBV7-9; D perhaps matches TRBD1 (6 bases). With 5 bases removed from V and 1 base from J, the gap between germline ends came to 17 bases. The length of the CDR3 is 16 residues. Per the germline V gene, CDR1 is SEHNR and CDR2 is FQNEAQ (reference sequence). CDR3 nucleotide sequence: TGTGCCAGCAGCCCGGGTGCGGGGGGCGATAACTATGGCTACACCTTC. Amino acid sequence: CASSPGAGGDNYGYTF.

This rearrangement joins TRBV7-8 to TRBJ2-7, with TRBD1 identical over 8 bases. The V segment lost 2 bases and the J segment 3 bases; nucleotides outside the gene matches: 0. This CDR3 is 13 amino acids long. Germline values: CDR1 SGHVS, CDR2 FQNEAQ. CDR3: CASSLTGGYEQYF. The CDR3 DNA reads TGTGCCAGCAGCTTAACAGGGGGCTACGAGCAGTACTTC.

CDR3 protein: CASGSPSGSTDTQYF. CDR3 DNA: TGTGCCAGCGGCTCCCCTAGCGGGAGCACAGATACGCAGTATTTT. This chain connects TRBV27 to TRBJ2-3, with 8 bases fitting TRBD2. Per the germline V gene, CDR1 is MNHEY and CDR2 is SMNVEV (reference sequence). J gave up 0 bases and V 8 bases, and 7 bases lay outside the gene matches. The CDR3 contains 15 residues.

The CDR3 coding sequence is TGCAGTGCTAGTGGGACAGGGGGGTATGGCTACACCTTC. The encoded protein is CSASGTGGYGYTF. The rearrangement joins TRBV20-1 to TRBJ1-2; 11 positions agree with TRBD1. The CDR3 runs 13 residues. Germline CDR1 and CDR2: DFQATT and SNEGSKA (reference sequence). Trimming took 3 bases from V and 5 from J; bases not matched to a gene: 2.

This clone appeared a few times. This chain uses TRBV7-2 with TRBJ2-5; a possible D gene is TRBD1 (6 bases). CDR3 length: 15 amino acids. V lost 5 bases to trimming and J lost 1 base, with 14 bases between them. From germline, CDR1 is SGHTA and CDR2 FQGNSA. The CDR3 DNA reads TGTGCCAGCAGCCCGGGACAAAACGGCCAAGAGACCCAGTACTTC. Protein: CASSPGQNGQETQYF.

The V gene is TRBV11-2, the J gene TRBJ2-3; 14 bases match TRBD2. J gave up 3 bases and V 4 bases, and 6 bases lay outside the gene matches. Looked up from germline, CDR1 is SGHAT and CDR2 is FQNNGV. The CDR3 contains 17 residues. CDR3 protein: CASSWGLAGVRTDTQYF. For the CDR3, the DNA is TGTGCCAGCAGCTGGGGACTAGCGGGAGTGCGGACAGATACGCAGTATTTT.

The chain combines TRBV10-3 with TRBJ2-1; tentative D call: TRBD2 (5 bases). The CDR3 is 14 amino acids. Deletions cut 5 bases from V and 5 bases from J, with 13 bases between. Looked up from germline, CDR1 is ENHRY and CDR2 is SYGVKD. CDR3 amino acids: CAISWAGLDNEQFF. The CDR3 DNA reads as TGTGCCATCAGTTGGGCGGGCCTAGACAATGAGCAGTTCTTC.

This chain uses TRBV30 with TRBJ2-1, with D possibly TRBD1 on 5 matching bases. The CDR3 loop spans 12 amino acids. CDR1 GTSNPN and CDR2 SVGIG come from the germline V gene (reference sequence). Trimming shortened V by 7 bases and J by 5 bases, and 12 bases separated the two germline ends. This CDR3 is CAFAGYHNEQFF. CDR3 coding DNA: TGTGCCTTCGCAGGGTACCACAATGAGCAGTTCTTC.

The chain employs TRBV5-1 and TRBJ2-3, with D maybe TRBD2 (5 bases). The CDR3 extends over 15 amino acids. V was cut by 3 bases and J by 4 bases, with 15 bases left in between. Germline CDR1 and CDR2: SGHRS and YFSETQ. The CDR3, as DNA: TGCGCCAGCAGCTCCCGGGAACTAGTATCAGATACGCAGTATTTT. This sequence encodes CASSSRELVSDTQYF.

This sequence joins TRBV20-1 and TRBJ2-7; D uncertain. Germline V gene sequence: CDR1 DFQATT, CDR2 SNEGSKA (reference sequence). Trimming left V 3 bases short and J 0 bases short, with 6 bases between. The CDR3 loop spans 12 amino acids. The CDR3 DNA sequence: TGCAGTGCTAGTCTCGGCTCCTACGAGCAGTACTTC. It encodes CSASLGSYEQYF.

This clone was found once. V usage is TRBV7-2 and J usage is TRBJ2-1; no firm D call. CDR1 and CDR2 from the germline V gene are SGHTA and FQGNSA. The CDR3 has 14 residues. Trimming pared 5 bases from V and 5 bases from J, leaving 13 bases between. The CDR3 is CASSPQTSHNEQFF. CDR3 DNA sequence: TGTGCCAGCAGCCCTCAGACAAGTCACAATGAGCAGTTCTTC. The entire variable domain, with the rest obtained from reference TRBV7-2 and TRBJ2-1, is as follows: GAGVSQSPSNKVTEKGKDVELRCDPISGHTALYWYRQSLGQGLEFLIYFQGNSAPDKSGLPSDRFSAERTGGSVSTLTIQRTQQEDSAVYLCASSPQTSHNEQFFGPGTRLTVL.

The CDR3 DNA reads TGTGCCAGCAGCCGGTGGGGGGGTTCTAACACTGAAGCTTTCTTT. Protein: CASSRWGGSNTEAFF. The gene calls are TRBV7-9 and TRBJ1-1; possible D gene TRBD1, 5 bases. Germline lookup yields CDR1 SEHNR and CDR2 FQNEAQ (reference sequence). V lost 5 bases to trimming and J lost 2 bases, with 15 bases between them. This CDR3 has 15 residues.

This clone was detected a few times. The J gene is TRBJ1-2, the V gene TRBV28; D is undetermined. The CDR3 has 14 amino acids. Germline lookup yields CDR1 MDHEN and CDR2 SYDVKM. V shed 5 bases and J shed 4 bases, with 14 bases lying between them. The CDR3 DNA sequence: TGTGCCAGCAGTCTCATATTCCAGTTCTATGGCTACACCTTC. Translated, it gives CASSLIFQFYGYTF.

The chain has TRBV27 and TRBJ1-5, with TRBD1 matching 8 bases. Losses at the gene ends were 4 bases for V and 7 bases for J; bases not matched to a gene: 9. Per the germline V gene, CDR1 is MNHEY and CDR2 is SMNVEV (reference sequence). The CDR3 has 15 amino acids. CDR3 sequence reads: CASSSRGRIWQPQHF. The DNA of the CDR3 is TGTGCCAGCAGTTCCAGGGGGCGCATATGGCAGCCCCAGCATTTT.

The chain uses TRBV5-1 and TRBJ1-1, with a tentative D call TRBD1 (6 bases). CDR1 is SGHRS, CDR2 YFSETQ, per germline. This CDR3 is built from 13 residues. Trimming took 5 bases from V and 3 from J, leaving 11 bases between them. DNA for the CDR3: TGCGCCAGCAGATCACAGGGTGACACTGAAGCTTTCTTT. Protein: CASRSQGDTEAFF. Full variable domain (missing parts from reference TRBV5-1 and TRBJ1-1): KAGVTQTPRYLIKTRGQQVTLSCSPISGHRSVSWYQQTPGQGLQFLFEYFSETQRNKGNFPGRFSGRQFSNSRSEMNVSTLELGDSALYLCASRSQGDTEAFFGQGTRLTVV.

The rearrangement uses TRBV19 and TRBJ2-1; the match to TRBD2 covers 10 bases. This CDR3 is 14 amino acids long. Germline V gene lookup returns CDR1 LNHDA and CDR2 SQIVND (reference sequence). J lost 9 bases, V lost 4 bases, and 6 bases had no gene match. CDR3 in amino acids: CASSTLAGNGEQFF. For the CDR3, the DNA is TGTGCCAGTAGTACACTAGCGGGAAACGGTGAGCAGTTCTTC.

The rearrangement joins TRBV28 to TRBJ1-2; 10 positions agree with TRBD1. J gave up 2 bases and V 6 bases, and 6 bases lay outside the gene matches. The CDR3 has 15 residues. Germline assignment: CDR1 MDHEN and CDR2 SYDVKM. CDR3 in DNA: TGTGCCAGCAGGCCCCCGGGACAGGGGAACTATGGCTACACCTTC. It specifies CASRPPGQGNYGYTF.

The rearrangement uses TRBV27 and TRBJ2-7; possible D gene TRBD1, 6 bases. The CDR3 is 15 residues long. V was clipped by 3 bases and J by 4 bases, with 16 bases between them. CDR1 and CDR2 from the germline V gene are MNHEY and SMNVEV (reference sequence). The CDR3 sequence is CASSFSGGRGYEQYF. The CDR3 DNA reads TGTGCCAGCAGTTTTTCTGGTGGCAGGGGATACGAGCAGTACTTC.

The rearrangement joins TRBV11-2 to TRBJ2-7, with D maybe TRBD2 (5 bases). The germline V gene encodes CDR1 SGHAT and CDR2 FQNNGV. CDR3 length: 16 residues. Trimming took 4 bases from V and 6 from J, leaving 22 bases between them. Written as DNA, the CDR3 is TGTGCCAGCAGCTCCTTGCGAGGTAGAAGAGGGCTCGAGCAGTACTTC. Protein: CASSSLRGRRGLEQYF.

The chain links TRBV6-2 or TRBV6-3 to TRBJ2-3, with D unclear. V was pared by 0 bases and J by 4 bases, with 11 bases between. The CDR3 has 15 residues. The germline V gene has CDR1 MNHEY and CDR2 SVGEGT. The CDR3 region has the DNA TGTGCCAGCAGTTACTCGCCCCGACTGGCAGATACGCAGTATTTT. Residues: CASSYSPRLADTQYF.

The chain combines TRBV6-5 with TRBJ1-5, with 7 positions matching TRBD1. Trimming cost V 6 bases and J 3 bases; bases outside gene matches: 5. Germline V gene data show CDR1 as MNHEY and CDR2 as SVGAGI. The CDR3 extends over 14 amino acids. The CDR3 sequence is CASSSTGTNQPQHF. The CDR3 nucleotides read TGTGCCAGCAGCTCGACAGGGACCAATCAGCCCCAGCATTTT.

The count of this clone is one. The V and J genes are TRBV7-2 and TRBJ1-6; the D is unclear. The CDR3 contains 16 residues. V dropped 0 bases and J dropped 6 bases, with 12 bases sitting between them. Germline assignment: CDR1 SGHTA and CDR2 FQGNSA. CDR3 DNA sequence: TGTGCCAGCAGCTTAGCTCGGGGAGTTGGTAATTCACCCCTCCACTTT. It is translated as CASSLARGVGNSPLHF.

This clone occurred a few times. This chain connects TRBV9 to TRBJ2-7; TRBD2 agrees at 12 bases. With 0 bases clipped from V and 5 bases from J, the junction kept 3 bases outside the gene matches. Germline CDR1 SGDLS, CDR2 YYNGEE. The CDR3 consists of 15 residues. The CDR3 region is CASSVGTSGRHEQYF. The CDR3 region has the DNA TGTGCCAGCAGCGTAGGAACTAGCGGGAGGCACGAGCAGTACTTC. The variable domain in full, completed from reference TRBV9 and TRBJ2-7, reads DSGVTQTPKHLITATGQRVTLRCSPRSGDLSVYWYQQSLDQGLQFLIQYYNGEERAKGNILERFSAQQFPDLHSELNLSSLELGDSALYFCASSVGTSGRHEQYFGPGTRLTVT.

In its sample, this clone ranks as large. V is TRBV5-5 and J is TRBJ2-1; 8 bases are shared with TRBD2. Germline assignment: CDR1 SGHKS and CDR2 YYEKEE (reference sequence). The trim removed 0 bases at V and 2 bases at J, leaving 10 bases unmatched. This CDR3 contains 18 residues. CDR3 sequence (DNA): TGTGCCAGCAGCTTGGACCCTTCGGCGGGAGGAGCCTACAATGAGCAGTTCTTC. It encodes CASSLDPSAGGAYNEQFF.